This TCR beta chain appears in the sequencing data of a study of blood T cells in healthy people across ages. CDR1 and CDR2 from the germline V gene are SGHVS and FNYEAQ. Trimming stripped 5 bases from V and 7 bases from J, with 21 bases between. The CDR3 runs to 16 residues. Donors gave around 9.3 milliliters of peripheral blood apiece. Primed by a sample-barcoded 5' primer and a J-beta primer mix, a second PCR proceeded for 7 to 11 cycles. Each cDNA molecule received a tag from a template-switch adaptor that had 12 random nucleotides. TCRdb analysed the 5' RACE reads with MiXCR anew, one entry per CDR3 protein. The data show 700,000 or so distinct CDR3 sequences, with around 38% seen just once and roughly 30% held by the top ten.

The sequencing input was blood. The chain is built from TRBV7-6 and TRBJ2-1, with D perhaps TRBD1 or TRBD2 (5 bases each). The TCR originated in a man aged 80 or over in good health. Here the CDR3 reads CASSPRAPTWGNEQFF. The CDR3 DNA reads as TGTGCCAGCAGCCCTAGGGCCCCGACTTGGGGGAATGAGCAGTTCTTC.